The entry that follows covers one TCR beta chain sequence. TCRdb's table, derived via immunoSEQ multiplex PCR, lists solely in-frame clones and lacks some. Of over 120,000 clones in the sample, over 60% were seen once. The source of the sample is a study of blood T cell repertoires in COVID-19. Study-level background: The United States, Italy and Spain provided the acute and convalescent COVID-19 samples. PBMCs, B-cell-depleted T cells, or T cells provided the cDNA or gDNA that made up the material.

The CDR3 length is 16 residues. Per the germline V gene, CDR1 is MDHEN and CDR2 is SYDVKM. The germline V and J ends were trimmed by 3 bases and 8 bases, with 19 bases remaining between them. Ages ranged from about 18 to 89 years, with residence in 24 US areas. The sample taken for sequencing was PBMCs or T cells enriched from blood (not recorded which). The rearrangement uses TRBV28 and TRBJ1-4, with a weak D call TRBD1 (6 bases). The receptor's source is a woman in her forties or fifties who had recovered from COVID-19. The CDR3 nucleotides are TGTGCCAGCAGTTTGGAGTTGCGGGCAGGGGAAGAAAAACTGTTTTTT. It translates to CASSLELRAGEEKLFF.